A single sample is the source of the 30 T cell receptor beta chains below, sequenced in a study of cytomegalovirus exposure and HLA in healthy donors. Researchers ran the PCR with 60 Vbeta and 13 Jbeta primers. TCRdb's table, derived via immunoSEQ multiplex PCR, lists solely in-frame clones and lacks some. The table includes 140,000 or so clones, roughly 88% detected once. What was sequenced was PBMCs. These receptors came from a woman between 35 and 50 years old in good health and CMV-seronegative.

The chain is built from TRBV27 and TRBJ1-5, with D possibly TRBD1 on 6 matching bases. Trimming pared 7 bases from V and 5 bases from J, leaving 12 bases between. CDR1 and CDR2 (germline): MNHEY, SMNVEV (reference sequence). The CDR3 loop spans 13 amino acids. In DNA form, the CDR3 reads TGTGCCAGCACTCGGGGGGCGCATCAGCCCCAGCATTTT. It encodes CASTRGAHQPQHF.

The chain recombines TRBV28 with TRBJ2-1; no clear D. V lost 8 bases and J lost 7, with 18 bases in between. This CDR3 has 14 residues. Germline V gives CDR1 MDHEN, CDR2 SYDVKM. The CDR3 reads CASLSPASGNEQFF. Here the CDR3 DNA reads TGTGCCAGCCTATCCCCTGCGTCCGGGAATGAGCAGTTCTTC.

This rearrangement joins TRBV15 to TRBJ2-5; TRBD2 matches 7 bases. Germline V gene lookup returns CDR1 LNHNV and CDR2 YYDKDF (reference sequence). The ends lost 1 base at V and 3 bases at J; junction bases unmatched: 8. CDR3 length equals 16 residues. Written as DNA, the CDR3 is TGTGCCACCAGCAGAGGGGTTTGGGGGAGGGAAGAGACCCAGTACTTC. The encoded protein is CATSRGVWGREETQYF.

The table lists this clone with a few counts. This chain connects TRBV7-9 to TRBJ1-1; D gene ambiguous. CDR1 SEHNR and CDR2 FQNEAQ come from the germline V gene (reference sequence). The CDR3 consists of 9 residues. V lost 5 bases, J lost 9 bases, and 4 bases lay in between. The CDR3 DNA reads TGTGCCAGCAGCGCGCAAGCTTTCTTT. It translates to CASSAQAFF.

The chain has TRBV6-6 and TRBJ2-1; a possible D gene is TRBD2 (6 bases). Germline assignment: CDR1 MNHNY and CDR2 SVGAGI (reference sequence). This CDR3 spans 16 amino acids. The ends were cut back, 0 bases at V and 0 bases at J, with 9 bases in the middle. Here the CDR3 DNA reads TGTGCCAGCAGTTACTCGATGCGGGGCTCCTACAATGAGCAGTTCTTC. Amino acid sequence: CASSYSMRGSYNEQFF.

This clone showed up just a few times. V and J are TRBV4-3 and TRBJ2-2; 7 bases match TRBD2. The CDR3 runs 14 residues. V trimming: 5 bases; J trimming: 3 bases; junction bases outside the gene matches: 3. Germline V gene lookup returns CDR1 LGHNA and CDR2 YSLEER. Here the CDR3 DNA reads TGCGCCAGCAGCTTCGCGGGGGACACCGGGGAGCTGTTTTTT. Translation gives CASSFAGDTGELFF.

This chain uses TRBV5-1 with TRBJ2-3, with D unresolved. Trimming removed 1 base at V and 6 bases at J, with 6 bases between. This CDR3 comprises 12 residues. Germline loops: CDR1 SGHRS, CDR2 YFSETQ. DNA of the CDR3: TGCGCCAGCAGCTTGCAACAGGATACGCAGTATTTT. Its translation is CASSLQQDTQYF. The entire variable domain, with the rest obtained from reference TRBV5-1 and TRBJ2-3, is as follows: KAGVTQTPRYLIKTRGQQVTLSCSPISGHRSVSWYQQTPGQGLQFLFEYFSETQRNKGNFPGRFSGRQFSNSRSEMNVSTLELGDSALYLCASSLQQDTQYFGPGTRLTVL.

The CDR3 spells CAISEYGQGDVSTEAFF. The CDR3 region has the DNA TGTGCCATCAGTGAGTACGGACAGGGGGACGTTTCGACTGAAGCTTTCTTT. The V and J genes are TRBV10-3 and TRBJ1-1; 10 bases match TRBD1. This CDR3 contains 17 residues. The germline gives CDR1 ENHRY, CDR2 SYGVKD. Losses at the gene ends were 1 base for V and 5 bases for J; bases not matched to a gene: 10.

The chain has TRBV11-1 and TRBJ2-1, with D unresolved. Deletions cut 5 bases from V and 5 bases from J, with 19 bases between. CDR1 is SGHAT, CDR2 FQDESV, per germline (reference sequence). The CDR3 is 16 residues long. Here the CDR3 DNA reads TGTGCCAGCAGCCGTGGGCCGGCAGCCCCACACAATGAGCAGTTCTTC. Its protein product is CASSRGPAAPHNEQFF.

The J gene is TRBJ1-1, the V gene TRBV4-1; possible D gene TRBD1, 5 bases. V was shortened by 4 bases and J by 1 base, with 13 bases between the two germline ends. CDR3 length equals 15 residues. CDR1 MGHRA and CDR2 YSYEKL come from the germline V gene. The CDR3 nucleotides are TGCGCCAGCAGCCCATTTGGGAGGGGGAACACTGAAGCTTTCTTT. It codes for CASSPFGRGNTEAFF.

The J gene is TRBJ2-5, the V gene TRBV21-1; the table assigns TRBD1, which was not confirmed against the DNA. TRBV21-1 is deemed a pseudogene. CDR3 length: 16 amino acids. The CDR3 DNA is TGTGCCAGCAGCAAACTAAGGACAGGGAGAGTGGAGACCCAGTACTTC. Amino acid sequence: CASSKLRTGRVETQYF.

V gene TRBV9 combines with J gene TRBJ2-3, with TRBD2 matching 7 bases. The J segment lost 4 bases and the V segment lost 4 bases, leaving 9 bases of the junction unmatched. CDR1 and CDR2 from the germline V gene are SGDLS and YYNGEE. The length of the CDR3 is 15 residues. In DNA form, the CDR3 reads TGTGCCAGCAGCCCTAGACTAGCCGGGGCAGATACGCAGTATTTT. It yields the protein CASSPRLAGADTQYF.

The rearrangement links TRBV19 to TRBJ1-2; D ambiguous. V lost 6 bases, J lost 4 bases, and 15 bases lay in between. Germline CDR1 LNHDA, CDR2 SQIVND (reference sequence). The CDR3 runs 14 residues. The DNA of the CDR3 is TGTGCCAGTAGGCTGGAGGGCGCCGGCTATGGCTACACCTTC. This gives the protein CASRLEGAGYGYTF.

The chain recombines TRBV9 with TRBJ2-1, with D hard to call. Germline lookup yields CDR1 SGDLS and CDR2 YYNGEE. The CDR3 is 14 residues long. Between the trimmed V and J ends, which lost 4 bases and 6 bases, there was a span of 14 bases. DNA of the CDR3: TGTGCCAGCAGCCGACTCCATCAGCCCAATGAGCAGTTCTTC. Translating gives CASSRLHQPNEQFF.

The chain links TRBV9 to TRBJ2-2; D might be TRBD1 (6 bases). The CDR3 is 14 residues long. V dropped 7 bases and J dropped 2 bases, with 12 bases sitting between them. Germline V gene sequence: CDR1 SGDLS, CDR2 YYNGEE. This CDR3 is CASGGHSNTGELFF. The CDR3 nucleotides read TGTGCCAGCGGGGGACACTCCAACACCGGGGAGCTGTTTTTT.

J is TRBJ2-2 and V is TRBV5-4; possible D gene TRBD2, 6 bases. Trimming left V 4 bases short and J 6 bases short, with 10 bases between. CDR1 is SGHNT, CDR2 YYREEE, per germline (reference sequence). This CDR3 region has 13 residues. CDR3 protein: CASSRDSPGELFF. The CDR3 nucleotides are TGTGCCAGCAGCCGGGACTCGCCCGGGGAGCTGTTTTTT.

The genes are TRBV5-1 and TRBJ2-7, with TRBD2 identical over 9 bases. The CDR3 is made up of 16 amino acids. Germline CDR1 reads SGHRS; CDR2 reads YFSETQ. Germline trimming cut 4 bases from V and 1 base from J; bases unmatched to any gene: 9. The CDR3 sequence: CASSPTGLARSYEQYF. The CDR3 coding sequence is TGCGCCAGCAGCCCCACCGGACTAGCGCGTTCCTACGAGCAGTACTTC.

This rearrangement joins TRBV6-1 to TRBJ2-2; possibly TRBD1 for D (5 bases). The germline CDR1 and CDR2 sequences are MNHNS and SASEGT. The CDR3 totals 14 residues. The ends were cut back, 6 bases at V and 1 base at J, with 9 bases in the middle. CDR3 bases: TGTGCCAGCAGATTCGGACAGAACACCGGGGAGCTGTTTTTT. Protein sequence: CASRFGQNTGELFF.

This clone has only one observation. The chain links TRBV30 to TRBJ1-3; D is ambiguous. V dropped 2 bases and J dropped 7 bases, with 12 bases sitting between them. Germline V CDR1 and CDR2: GTSNPN, SVGIG (reference sequence). CDR3 length equals 13 residues. CDR3 nucleotide sequence: TGTGCCTGGAGTACGGGGAATAGGAACACCATATATTTT. Translated: CAWSTGNRNTIYF.

This chain connects TRBV5-4 to TRBJ2-1; 9 bases map to TRBD2. The CDR3 is made up of 14 amino acids. From germline, CDR1 is SGHNT and CDR2 YYREEE (reference sequence). J was trimmed by 6 bases and V by 3 bases; bases with no gene match: 4. CDR3 nucleotides: TGTGCCAGCAGCTACCCTAGCGGGACCAATGAGCAGTTCTTC. Translating gives CASSYPSGTNEQFF. The full variable domain, rest sourced from reference TRBV5-4 and TRBJ2-1, is ETGVTQSPTHLIKTRGQQVTLRCSSQSGHNTVSWYQQALGQGPQFIFQYYREEENGRGNFPPRFSGLQFPNYSSELNVNALELDDSALYLCASSYPSGTNEQFFGPGTRLTVL.

The CDR3 sequence is CASTRAENTDTQYF. The DNA for the CDR3 is TGTGCCTCTACGAGGGCAGAGAACACAGATACGCAGTATTTT. This chain uses TRBV30 with TRBJ2-3; D perhaps matches TRBD2 (5 bases). CDR3 length: 14 residues. Germline loops: CDR1 GTSNPN, CDR2 SVGIG (reference sequence). V lost 7 bases and J 2 bases, leaving 16 bases between the germline ends. The full variable domain, completed using reference TRBV30 and TRBJ2-3, is SQTIHQWPATLVQPVGSPLSLECTVEGTSNPNLYWYRQAAGRGLQLLFYSVGIGQISSEVPQNLSASRPQDRQFILSSKKLLLSDSGFYLCASTRAENTDTQYFGPGTRLTVL.

The genes are TRBV28 and TRBJ1-2, with a tentative D call TRBD1 (6 bases). V was cut by 7 bases and J by 2 bases, with 17 bases left in between. The V gene's germline CDR1 is MDHEN and CDR2 SYDVKM. CDR3 length equals 15 residues. CDR3 residues: CASTLPSRGNYGYTF. CDR3 bases: TGTGCCAGCACCCTACCCAGCAGGGGAAACTATGGCTACACCTTC.

V usage is TRBV9 and J usage is TRBJ2-1, with TRBD2 identical over 7 bases. The J segment lost 0 bases and the V segment lost 6 bases, leaving 9 bases of the junction unmatched. The CDR3 has 16 amino acids. CDR1 is SGDLS, CDR2 YYNGEE, per germline. The CDR3 DNA is TGTGCCAGCACCCCCTTCGGCGGGAGCTCCTACAATGAGCAGTTCTTC. Translation: CASTPFGGSSYNEQFF.

This clone was seen once. The V call is TRBV19, the J call TRBJ2-2; D perhaps matches TRBD2 (5 bases). With 7 bases removed from V and 5 bases from J, the gap between germline ends came to 14 bases. CDR3 length: 14 amino acids. Germline V lookup: CDR1 LNHDA, CDR2 SQIVND (reference sequence). CDR3 coding DNA: TGTGCCAGTATACGGGCCCCGGGAACCGGGGAGCTGTTTTTT. Amino acids: CASIRAPGTGELFF.

The chain employs TRBV30 and TRBJ2-5; tentatively, D is TRBD2 (7 bases). CDR1 is GTSNPN, CDR2 SVGIG, per germline (reference sequence). The CDR3 has 15 amino acids. Trimming pared 1 base from V and 5 bases from J, leaving 17 bases between. CDR3 nucleotide sequence: TGTGCCTGGAGTGCACTGGGGGGGGCTTGGGAGACCCAGTACTTC. Translation gives CAWSALGGAWETQYF.

Here the CDR3 DNA reads TGTGCCAGCAGTTCCGGAGACAGGGAGAACACTGAAGCTTTCTTT. Residues: CASSSGDRENTEAFF. The J gene is TRBJ1-1, the V gene TRBV6-6; 7 bases line up with TRBD1. Germline trimming cut 4 bases from V and 1 base from J; bases unmatched to any gene: 6. Per germline, CDR1 MNHNY and CDR2 SVGAGI (reference sequence). The CDR3 is 15 residues long.

This chain uses TRBV4-3 with TRBJ1-3; D is perhaps TRBD1 (5 bases). Germline lookup yields CDR1 LGHNA and CDR2 YSLEER. The CDR3 loop spans 14 amino acids. Trimming pared 0 bases from V and 4 bases from J, leaving 7 bases between. In DNA, the CDR3 is TGCGCCAGCAGCCAAGAGACAGCCGGAAACACCATATATTTT. It specifies CASSQETAGNTIYF.

The chain recombines TRBV6-5 with TRBJ1-2, with D possibly matching TRBD1 (6 bases). This CDR3 spans 14 amino acids. V was pared by 5 bases and J by 4 bases, with 14 bases between. Germline V gene lookup returns CDR1 MNHEY and CDR2 SVGAGI. CDR3 nucleotide sequence: TGTGCCAGCAGTAGGGGGGGTTCCCTCTATGGCTACACCTTC. Its protein product is CASSRGGSLYGYTF.

Comments on this clone: Germline is not matched at one junction end, which may reflect a read error. This rearrangement joins TRBV7-9 to TRBJ1-4; 8 bases line up with TRBD1. Germline CDR1 SEHNR, CDR2 FQNEAQ (reference sequence). The CDR3 sequence is 15 residues long. CDR3 protein: CSSSAAGTGIEKLFF. DNA of the CDR3: TGTTCCAGCAGCGCCGCGGGGACAGGTATCGAAAAACTGTTTTTT.

This chain links TRBV7-2 with TRBJ2-2; D call uncertain. This CDR3 spans 15 amino acids. Germline V CDR1 and CDR2: SGHTA, FQGNSA. Trimming removed 3 bases at V and 0 bases at J, with 8 bases between. The CDR3 protein is CASSFSRTNTGELFF. CDR3 DNA: TGTGCCAGCAGCTTTTCTAGGACGAACACCGGGGAGCTGTTTTTT.